Shown below are 21 T cell receptor beta chains from a single sample sequenced in a study of blood T cell repertoires in COVID-19. TCRdb's copy holds only in-frame clones and misses some; the assay was immunoSEQ multiplex PCR. The table shows fewer than 150,000 clones, with about nine tenths occurring only once. The sample was peripheral blood. The receptors originated from a man aged 50 or older with active or convalescent COVID-19.

This clone was seen only once. The J gene is TRBJ2-7, the V gene TRBV13, with D possibly being TRBD1 (5 bases). From germline, CDR1 is PRHDT and CDR2 FYEKMQ (reference sequence). Trimming took off 4 bases at V and 3 bases at J, with 10 bases between the two ends. CDR3 length: 13 amino acids. CDR3 amino acids: CASSSGSFYEQYF. The CDR3, as DNA: TGTGCCAGCAGCTCAGGGTCCTTCTACGAGCAGTACTTC.

The rearrangement joins TRBV5-5 to TRBJ1-5; a weak D match, TRBD1 (5 bases). The CDR3 runs to 14 residues. Trimming cost V 5 bases and J 1 base, with 10 bases left between them. Germline assignment: CDR1 SGHKS and CDR2 YYEKEE (reference sequence). CDR3 sequence reads: CASRRGWSNQPQHF. The CDR3 DNA follows: TGTGCCAGCAGAAGGGGATGGAGCAATCAGCCCCAGCATTTT.

The chain couples TRBV15 to TRBJ1-1; possible D gene TRBD1, 5 bases. V lost 1 base and J 1 base, leaving 10 bases between the germline ends. From germline, CDR1 is LNHNV and CDR2 YYDKDF (reference sequence). The length of the CDR3 is 15 residues. The CDR3 region is CATSRARGENTEAFF. CDR3 sequence (DNA): TGTGCCACCAGCAGAGCAAGGGGTGAGAACACTGAAGCTTTCTTT.

The genes are TRBV27 and TRBJ1-5; TRBD1 matches at 7 bases. Germline values: CDR1 MNHEY, CDR2 SMNVEV (reference sequence). The V segment lost 8 bases and the J segment 2 bases; nucleotides outside the gene matches: 6. The CDR3 consists of 14 residues. DNA for the CDR3: TGTGCCAGCGCCTACAGGGGTGGCAATCAGCCCCAGCATTTT. The encoded protein is CASAYRGGNQPQHF.

The J gene is TRBJ2-1, the V gene TRBV3-1 (or the pseudogene TRBV3-2); D remains unclear. With 0 bases removed from V and 6 bases from J, the gap between germline ends came to 12 bases. Germline CDR1 and CDR2: LGHDT and YNNKEL (reference sequence). The CDR3 sequence is 15 residues long. CDR3 region: CASSQERLRFNEQFF. CDR3 coding DNA: TGTGCCAGCAGCCAAGAACGACTCAGATTCAATGAGCAGTTCTTC.

The chain links TRBV7-2 to TRBJ2-3, with D unclear. The V and J ends lost 0 bases and 0 bases respectively, with 4 bases between them. The CDR3 totals 14 residues. Germline CDR1 reads SGHTA; CDR2 reads FQGNSA. CDR3 sequence: CASSLAASTDTQYF. Here the CDR3 DNA reads TGTGCCAGCAGCTTAGCGGCTAGCACAGATACGCAGTATTTT. Supplemented by reference TRBV7-2 and TRBJ2-3, the full variable domain reads GAGVSQSPSNKVTEKGKDVELRCDPISGHTALYWYRQSLGQGLEFLIYFQGNSAPDKSGLPSDRFSAERTGGSVSTLTIQRTQQEDSAVYLCASSLAASTDTQYFGPGTRLTVL.

V is TRBV6-5 and J is TRBJ2-1, with D tentatively TRBD2 (6 bases). Germline assignment: CDR1 MNHEY and CDR2 SVGAGI. Trimming left V 2 bases short and J 1 base short, with 9 bases between. CDR3 size: 15 residues. CDR3 DNA: TGTGCCAGCAGTTACGGAGGGAGATCCTACAATGAGCAGTTCTTC. It yields the protein CASSYGGRSYNEQFF.

The rearrangement uses TRBV6-1 and TRBJ2-3; D possibly corresponds to TRBD2 (6 bases). Germline V gene data show CDR1 as MNHNS and CDR2 as SASEGT. The CDR3 consists of 16 residues. V was shortened by 4 bases and J by 0 bases, with 14 bases between the two germline ends. The CDR3 sequence: CASSGWRAPSTDTQYF. Written as DNA, the CDR3 is TGTGCCAGCAGTGGGTGGAGGGCTCCTAGCACAGATACGCAGTATTTT.

The chain carries TRBV28 and TRBJ2-1; TRBD2 aligns across 10 bases. The germline V gene encodes CDR1 MDHEN and CDR2 SYDVKM. V trimming: 5 bases; J trimming: 10 bases; junction bases outside the gene matches: 14. The CDR3 loop spans 16 amino acids. CDR3 nucleotides: TGTGCCAGCAGTCTCTTCGGACTAGCGGCCTTACAGGAGCAGTTCTTC. It translates to CASSLFGLAALQEQFF. Combining the CDR3 with reference TRBV28 and TRBJ2-1 gives the whole variable domain DVKVTQSSRYLVKRTGEKVFLECVQDMDHENMFWYRQDPGLGLRLIYFSYDVKMKEKGDIPEGYSVSREKKERFSLILESASTNQTSMYLCASSLFGLAALQEQFFGPGTRLTVL.

This clone was detected only a few times. The rearrangement uses TRBV6-1 and TRBJ2-7, with 7 bases matching TRBD2. The CDR3 loop spans 16 amino acids. The germline CDR1 and CDR2 sequences are MNHNS and SASEGT. J was trimmed by 0 bases and V by 1 base; bases with no gene match: 6. CDR3 nucleotide sequence: TGTGCCAGCAGTGAAGGGTGGGGACTACCCTCCTACGAGCAGTACTTC. It specifies CASSEGWGLPSYEQYF.

The chain combines TRBV18 with TRBJ2-7, with 8 bases aligning to TRBD1. This CDR3 contains 17 residues. The germline V gene has CDR1 KGHSH and CDR2 LQKENI. The junction had 15 bases not matched to a gene; V was cut back by 4 bases and J by 4 bases. As DNA, the CDR3 is TGTGCCAGCTCACTCGATTCCCGGGACAGGCTTACATACGAGCAGTACTTC. Its translation is CASSLDSRDRLTYEQYF.

V usage is TRBV6-2 or TRBV6-3 and J usage is TRBJ2-1; D is undetermined. The CDR3 has 15 residues. Germline-derived CDR1 and CDR2 are MNHEY and SVGEGT. Trimming removed 2 bases from V and 3 bases from J, with 11 bases in between. The CDR3 sequence is CASSYEENGYNEQFF. CDR3 DNA sequence: TGTGCCAGCAGTTACGAAGAGAACGGCTACAATGAGCAGTTCTTC.

The J gene is TRBJ2-7, the V gene TRBV6-6, with D perhaps matching TRBD1 (6 bases). Germline lookup yields CDR1 MNHNY and CDR2 SVGAGI (reference sequence). The germline V and J ends were trimmed by 8 bases and 4 bases, with 15 bases remaining between them. CDR3 length: 13 amino acids. CDR3 protein: CASSWDTVYEQYF. CDR3 sequence (DNA): TGTGCCAGCTCCTGGGACACCGTTTACGAGCAGTACTTC.

This clone was seen a single time. The gene calls are TRBV7-8 and TRBJ1-6, with 8 bases identical to TRBD1. Germline values: CDR1 SGHVS, CDR2 FQNEAQ. The junction had 14 bases not matched to a gene; V was cut back by 3 bases and J by 10 bases. The CDR3 has 17 amino acids. CDR3 bases: TGTGCCAGCAGCTTCCGGGACAGGACCAGGGAGGCCTCACCCCTCCACTTT. Protein: CASSFRDRTREASPLHF. Complete variable domain (other parts from reference TRBV7-8 and TRBJ1-6): GAGVSQSPRYKVAKRGQDVALRCDPISGHVSLFWYQQALGQGPEFLTYFQNEAQLDKSGLPSDRFFAERPEGSVSTLKIQRTQQEDSAVYLCASSFRDRTREASPLHFGNGTRLTVT.

This rearrangement joins TRBV5-6 to TRBJ2-1; 9 positions match TRBD2. CDR3 length: 16 amino acids. Trimming at V came to 7 bases and at J to 2 bases, leaving 10 bases not matched to a gene. Looked up from germline, CDR1 is SGHDT and CDR2 is YYEEEE. The CDR3 loop is CASSGLAGKAYNEQFF. CDR3 DNA: TGTGCCAGCTCCGGGCTAGCGGGAAAGGCCTACAATGAGCAGTTCTTC.

V is TRBV7-9 and J is TRBJ2-1; 8 bases align to TRBD2. From germline, CDR1 is SEHNR and CDR2 FQNEAQ (reference sequence). This CDR3 has 14 amino acids. With 4 bases clipped from V and 3 bases from J, the junction kept 2 bases outside the gene matches. DNA of the CDR3: TGTGCCAGCAGCTCCAGCGGGAGCTACAATGAGCAGTTCTTC. As protein: CASSSSGSYNEQFF.

The sample holds one count of this clone. The V and J genes are TRBV24-1 and TRBJ2-3; D is ambiguous. The V and J ends lost 5 bases and 4 bases respectively, with 6 bases between them. In germline, CDR1 is KGHDR, CDR2 SFDVKD. CDR3 length equals 12 residues. The CDR3 sequence: CATSGSSDTQYF. In DNA form, the CDR3 reads TGTGCCACCAGTGGTAGCTCAGATACGCAGTATTTT.

The V and J genes are TRBV18 and TRBJ2-2, with a possible D match to TRBD1 (6 bases). Germline-derived CDR1 and CDR2 are KGHSH and LQKENI. Trimming stripped 3 bases from V and 3 bases from J, with 8 bases between. The CDR3 spans 14 residues. This CDR3 reads CASSPTGYTGELFF. The CDR3, as DNA: TGTGCCAGCTCACCGACAGGTTACACCGGGGAGCTGTTTTTT.

The rearrangement links TRBV24-1 to TRBJ1-5; 7 positions match TRBD1. V gave up 5 bases and J gave up 3 bases; unmatched junction bases: 9. Germline CDR1 is KGHDR and CDR2 is SFDVKD. The CDR3 sequence is 16 residues long. This CDR3 is CATSAGRQGYNQPQHF. The CDR3, as DNA: TGTGCCACCAGTGCCGGCAGACAGGGCTACAATCAGCCCCAGCATTTT.

The genes are TRBV7-9 and TRBJ2-1; TRBD2 agrees at 13 bases. J was trimmed by 2 bases and V by 5 bases; bases with no gene match: 9. The CDR3 consists of 18 residues. Per germline, CDR1 SEHNR and CDR2 FQNEAQ (reference sequence). CDR3 protein: CASSLLGTSGITYNEQFF. The CDR3 DNA reads as TGTGCCAGCAGCCTACTAGGGACTAGCGGGATAACCTACAATGAGCAGTTCTTC.

This clone was counted a few times. Written as DNA, the CDR3 is TGTGCCAGCAGCTTCGGCAGGGGCGGCGAGCAGTACTTC. It is translated as CASSFGRGGEQYF. The chain is built from TRBV5-8 and TRBJ2-7, with a tentative D call TRBD1 (6 bases). This CDR3 is built from 13 residues. Per germline, CDR1 SGHTS and CDR2 YDEGEE. Trimming removed 2 bases at V and 6 bases at J, with 12 bases between.